This T cell receptor beta chain comes out of a study of shared clonotypes between healthy human individuals. In germline, CDR1 is SEHNR, CDR2 FQNEAQ (reference sequence). This CDR3 has 17 residues. V gave up 1 base and J gave up 4 bases, with 20 bases separating them. TCRdb's copy holds only in-frame clones and misses some; the assay was immunoSEQ multiplex PCR. The sample has more than 1 million clones; roughly 74% are singletons. Sequenced input: memory CD4+ T cells from PBMCs. Subset meaning: CD45RA-negative fraction. This chain connects TRBV7-9 to TRBJ2-7; D remains ambiguous. The source of this sequence is a man aged 18 to 30 in good health. Some clones in this sample may be carry-over from other donors' samples. The CDR3, as DNA: TGTGCCAGCAGCTTAGTTGTAGGTTCAGAAATCCCTTACGAGCAGTACTTC. Its protein is CASSLVVGSEIPYEQYF.